This TCR beta chain was identified in a study of cytotoxic CD8 clonotypes in ibrutinib-treated CLL. Looking at the study overall: Patients attained about 25 partial and 2 complete responses; at median approximately 64 months, approximately 14 remained remitted while around twelve progressed. Response samples were taken after a median about 12 months of treatment, range 6 to 36. Each sample contained, on average, roughly 260,000 productive templates and roughly 100,000 productive rearrangements.

Generated by immunoSEQ multiplex PCR, the TCRdb table keeps only in-frame clones and is missing some. The table lists some 290,000 clones, about 77% of them singletons. From germline, CDR1 is SGHNT and CDR2 YENEEA. The V end lost 5 bases, the J end lost 3 bases, and 14 bases lay between the germline ends. The length of the CDR3 is 14 residues. General study points: The public clonotypes identified were infrequent and showed contraction or stability on treatment.

This clone turned up a few times. Its matching antigen is unknown. The chain links TRBV11-3 to TRBJ2-7; D remains ambiguous. This receptor was obtained from a human donor with chronic lymphocytic leukemia. The sample here was PBMCs, taken before ibrutinib treatment. CDR3 nucleotides: TGTGCCAGCAGCCCCGGACGATTAAGCTACGAGCAGTACTTC. Residues: CASSPGRLSYEQYF.